This T cell receptor (beta chain) comes out of a study of blood T cell repertoires in COVID-19. Study details: PBMCs, B-cell-depleted T cells, or T cells provided the cDNA or gDNA that made up the material.

As originally analysed: Nucleated cell counts were estimated from reference gene primer amplification. Produced via immunoSEQ multiplex PCR; TCRdb's table is partial and in-frame only. The V and J calls and clone size were taken over from that table, and D and trimming were inferred from the DNA. In the table there are fewer than 65,000 clones, approximately 80% of which are singletons. A Seattle source enrolled patients during active infection and followed them longitudinally. The V end was cut by 0 bases, the J end by 5 bases, with 7 bases between. The germline V gene encodes CDR1 MDHEN and CDR2 SYDVKM. The CDR3 has 13 residues.

The receptor was derived from a man aged 25 to 45 with COVID-19, enrolled during active disease. The chain carries TRBV28 and TRBJ1-1; no firm D call. Specimen: peripheral blood. The DNA of the CDR3 is TGTGCCAGCAGTTTATGGACGCGGACTGAAGCTTTCTTT. Its translation: CASSLWTRTEAFF. Together with reference TRBV28 and TRBJ1-1, the CDR3 gives the full variable domain: DVKVTQSSRYLVKRTGEKVFLECVQDMDHENMFWYRQDPGLGLRLIYFSYDVKMKEKGDIPEGYSVSREKKERFSLILESASTNQTSMYLCASSLWTRTEAFFGQGTRLTVV.